This TCR beta chain originates from a study of T cell responses to AZD1222 COVID-19 vaccine. Findings of the study overall: Dominant at 160-218 and 743-854, vaccine-associated CD4 TCRs also spanned spike. Females made up more of the donors, who were largely white British, and clonal diversity may have come out too low.

Trimming pared 4 bases from V and 0 bases from J, leaving 13 bases between. This CDR3 region has 16 residues. CDR1 SGHKS and CDR2 YYEKEE come from the germline V gene (reference sequence). A note on this clone: Its cognate antigen is unknown.

The method was immunoSEQ multiplex PCR; TCRdb's version includes in-frame clones alone and lacks a portion of them. The sample lists 150,000 to 200,000 clones, 91% occurring once. The starting material was peripheral blood, obtained 28 days after the second AZD1222 dose. The gene calls are TRBV5-5 and TRBJ2-2, with D maybe TRBD2 (5 bases). The sequence came from an adult who received the AZD1222 COVID-19 vaccine. DNA for the CDR3: TGTGCCAGCAGCGGCGGACTCCATGCGAACACCGGGGAGCTGTTTTTT. Translating gives CASSGGLHANTGELFF.